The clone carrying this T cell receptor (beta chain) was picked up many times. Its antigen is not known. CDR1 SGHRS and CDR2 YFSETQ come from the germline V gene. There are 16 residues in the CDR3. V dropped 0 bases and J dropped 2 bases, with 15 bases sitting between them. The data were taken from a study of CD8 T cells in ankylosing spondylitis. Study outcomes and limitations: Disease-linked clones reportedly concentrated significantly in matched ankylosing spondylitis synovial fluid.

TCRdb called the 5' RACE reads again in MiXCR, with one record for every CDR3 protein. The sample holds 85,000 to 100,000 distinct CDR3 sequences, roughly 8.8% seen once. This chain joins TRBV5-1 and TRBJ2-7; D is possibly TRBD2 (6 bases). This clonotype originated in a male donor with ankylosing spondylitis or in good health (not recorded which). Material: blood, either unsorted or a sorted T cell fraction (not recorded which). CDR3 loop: CASSLAGLLGTYEQYF. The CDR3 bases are TGCGCCAGCAGCTTGGCGGGACTCCTAGGAACCTACGAGCAGTACTTC. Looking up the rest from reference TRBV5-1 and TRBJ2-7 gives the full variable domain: KAGVTQTPRYLIKTRGQQVTLSCSPISGHRSVSWYQQTPGQGLQFLFEYFSETQRNKGNFPGRFSGRQFSNSRSEMNVSTLELGDSALYLCASSLAGLLGTYEQYFGPGTRLTVT.